Presented here are 16 T cell receptor beta chains from one specimen sequenced in a study of human T cells and chemical hapten exposure. TCRdb reprocessed the RACE reads with MiXCR, giving one entry per CDR3 protein. The sample has 250,000 to 300,000 distinct CDR3 sequences; almost 8% are singletons. Time point defined: pre-sensitization, week 0. Documented treatment: therapeutic diphenylcyclopropenone sensitization with weekly scalp DPC. The sequencing here drew on whole blood, taken in connection with sensitization to the hapten diphenylcyclopropenone (DPC). These receptors were collected from a young man with alopecia areata. Some clones in this sample may be carry-over from other donors' samples.

The sample holds many counts of this clonotype. The genes are TRBV7-2 and TRBJ1-3, with D tentatively TRBD1 (6 bases). Germline values: CDR1 SGHTA, CDR2 FQGNSA. The CDR3 extends over 14 amino acids. Trimming took 5 bases from V and 1 from J, leaving 9 bases between them. This CDR3 reads CASSQDRSGNTIYF. CDR3 coding DNA: TGTGCCAGCAGCCAAGACAGGTCTGGAAACACCATATATTTT.

The chain recombines TRBV2 with TRBJ2-7, with unresolved D. V lost 1 base and J 7 bases, leaving 8 bases between the germline ends. The CDR3 sequence is 12 residues long. Germline V CDR1 and CDR2: SNHLY, FYNNEI. In DNA form, the CDR3 reads TGTGCCAGCAGTGAAGTAGCTTGGGAGCAGTACGTC. Translation: CASSEVAWEQYV.

The rearrangement uses TRBV6-5 and TRBJ1-3; D is unresolved. Trimming pared 0 bases from V and 2 bases from J, leaving 14 bases between. The germline gives CDR1 MNHEY, CDR2 SVGAGI. The CDR3 consists of 17 residues. The CDR3 is CASSYSRLGMAGNTIYF. CDR3 nucleotide sequence: TGTGCCAGCAGTTACTCGAGATTGGGGATGGCTGGAAACACCATATATTTT.

Many counts were recorded for this clonotype. The gene calls are TRBV20-1 and TRBJ1-2; no clear D gene. There are 14 residues in the CDR3. With 4 bases removed from V and 0 bases from J, the gap between germline ends came to 12 bases. The germline V gene has CDR1 DFQATT and CDR2 SNEGSKA (reference sequence). CDR3 amino acids: CSAIVSYPNYGYTF. The CDR3 DNA reads TGCAGTGCTATCGTTTCTTATCCTAACTATGGCTACACCTTC.

The CDR3 sequence is CASSGLAGSNTGELFF. The CDR3 DNA reads as TGTGCCAGCAGCGGACTAGCGGGGAGTAACACCGGGGAGCTGTTTTTT. The chain employs TRBV12-3 or TRBV12-4 and TRBJ2-2; 12 nucleotides line up with TRBD2. The CDR3 length is 16 residues. V lost 6 bases and J lost 2; bases outside the gene matches: 4.

This chain joins TRBV21-1 and TRBJ2-7; TRBD1, the table's D call, lacks a check against the DNA. TRBV21-1 is an annotated pseudogene. The CDR3 has 17 residues. As DNA, the CDR3 is TGTGCCAGCAGCAAAGCTCGCCCGACAGACACATACTACGAGCAGTACGTC. Protein product: CASSKARPTDTYYEQYV.

V and J are TRBV12-3 or TRBV12-4 and TRBJ1-4, with TRBD1 matching 7 bases. Unmatched junction bases numbered 7, after V lost 5 bases and J lost 7 bases. The CDR3 runs to 14 residues. CDR3 loop: CASSPDRVGEKLFF. CDR3 sequence (DNA): TGTGCCAGCAGTCCCGACAGGGTCGGTGAAAAACTGTTTTTT.

This chain joins TRBV6-6 and TRBJ2-7; D may correspond to TRBD1 or TRBD2 (5 bases each). The CDR3 loop spans 16 amino acids. Trimming stripped 0 bases from V and 4 bases from J, with 16 bases between. Germline V gene data show CDR1 as MNHNY and CDR2 as SVGAGI (reference sequence). CDR3 amino acids: CASSYSPPGTSYEQYV. The CDR3 DNA is TGTGCCAGCAGTTACTCGCCCCCCGGGACCTCGTACGAGCAGTACGTC.

This clonotype was seen many times. V usage is TRBV29-1 and J usage is TRBJ1-2, with TRBD1 identical over 7 bases. Trimming removed 0 bases from V and 7 bases from J; junction bases left unmatched: 5. CDR1 and CDR2 from the germline V gene are SQVTM and ANQGSEA. This CDR3 spans 13 amino acids. The CDR3 DNA reads as TGCAGCGTTGAAGAAGACAGGGTTGGTGGCTACACCTTC. Encoded protein: CSVEEDRVGGYTF.

This clonotype was recorded many times. The chain employs TRBV20-1 and TRBJ1-1; tentatively, D is TRBD1 (6 bases). V was pared by 3 bases and J by 6 bases, with 11 bases between. This CDR3 spans 12 amino acids. CDR1 and CDR2 from the germline V gene are DFQATT and SNEGSKA (reference sequence). The CDR3 reads CSASRGAPEAFF. Here the CDR3 DNA reads TGCAGTGCTAGTAGGGGGGCACCTGAAGCTTTCTTT.

The chain couples TRBV4-3 to TRBJ1-4; possibly TRBD1 for D (5 bases). There are 14 residues in the CDR3. Trimming left V 4 bases short and J 12 bases short, with 18 bases between. Germline CDR1 and CDR2: LGHNA and YSLEER. The CDR3 DNA is TGCGCCAGCAGCCTCGAACAGGATGGGGGTCAACTGTTTTTT. It encodes CASSLEQDGGQLFF.

The V gene is TRBV28, the J gene TRBJ2-2; D is undetermined. CDR1 is MDHEN and CDR2 is SYDVKM in the germline V gene. CDR3 length equals 15 residues. The V end was cut by 6 bases, the J end by 0 bases, with 11 bases between. CDR3 amino acids: CASSLKKPNTGELFF. CDR3 DNA: TGTGCCAGCAGCCTCAAGAAACCGAACACCGGGGAGCTGTTTTTT.

This clonotype was observed at least ten times. The gene calls are TRBV12-3 or TRBV12-4 and TRBJ2-4; 7 nucleotides align to TRBD2. V was clipped by 5 bases and J by 0 bases; unmatched bases: 1. This CDR3 region has 14 residues. The CDR3 sequence is CASSPGGAKNIQYF. For the CDR3, the DNA is TGTGCCAGCAGTCCGGGGGGAGCCAAAAACATTCAGTACTTC.

This clonotype was seen many times. This chain uses TRBV18 with TRBJ1-5, with D unclear. This CDR3 is built from 15 residues. Between the trimmed V and J ends, which lost 3 bases and 3 bases, there was a span of 12 bases. Looked up from germline, CDR1 is KGHSH and CDR2 is LQKENI. CDR3 in amino acids: CASSPGRADNQPQHF. In nucleotides, the CDR3 is TGTGCCAGCTCACCGGGCCGGGCTGACAATCAGCCCCAGCATTTT.

On this clonotype itself: One base away lies a much larger clone, so this may be a sequencing read error. The rearrangement uses TRBV12-3 or TRBV12-4 and TRBJ2-7; no clear D. The CDR3 has 11 amino acids. V lost 3 bases and J 2 bases, leaving 2 bases between the germline ends. The CDR3, as DNA: TGTGCCAGCAGTTTCCCCTACGAGCAGTACTTC. This codes for CASSFPYEQYF.

This clonotype was seen only a few times. The chain links TRBV27 to TRBJ2-7; tentatively, D is TRBD2 (6 bases). Germline V gives CDR1 MNHEY, CDR2 SMNVEV (reference sequence). The V and J ends lost 2 bases and 7 bases respectively, with 21 bases between them. The CDR3 covers 16 residues. DNA for the CDR3: TGTGCCAGCAGTTTAAACGGGGGAGGAAGGGGCCTGGAGCAGTACTTC. Its translation: CASSLNGGGRGLEQYF.